This TCR beta chain was observed in a study of CD8 T cells in ankylosing spondylitis. In regard to this clonotype: The antigen remains unidentified.

Per the germline V gene, CDR1 is SGHTA and CDR2 is FQGNSA. This CDR3 contains 13 residues. Trimming stripped 2 bases from V and 7 bases from J, with 9 bases between. Scientists made TCR beta libraries using quantitative 5'-RACE with molecular barcodes. TCRdb itself ran the 5' RACE reads through MiXCR, one entry per CDR3 protein. The repertoire holds about 150,000 distinct CDR3 sequences, with under 35% as singletons. Study-wide findings and caveats: One TCR beta motif, made up of about 8 highly homologous variants, appeared characteristic of ankylosing spondylitis blood. Some of the motif variants had earlier been found in reactive arthritis patients' fluid and blood.

The clonotype comes from a male donor with ankylosing spondylitis. This chain uses TRBV7-2 with TRBJ1-5; D remains ambiguous. The specimen was synovial fluid, either unsorted or a sorted T cell fraction (not recorded which). The CDR3 nucleotides are TGTGCCAGCAGCTTACTCAGGTCACAGCCCCAGCATTTT. This encodes CASSLLRSQPQHF.